The clone carrying this T cell receptor (beta chain) was recorded a few times. Antigen specificity is unknown. The CDR3 runs to 14 residues. In germline, CDR1 is MDHEN, CDR2 SYDVKM. V dropped 5 bases and J dropped 2; count of bases not matched to a gene: 6. The data belong to a study of T-cell reconstitution after alpha-beta-depleted transplantation in children. Study-level points and caveats: Alpha-beta T cells about two months after transplant reportedly derived from several hundred expanded graft clones. Surviving recipient T cells and thymic progenitors underlay high day-60 TCRbeta diversity in some patients. A year post-transplant, T-cell counts and diversity derived mostly from newly produced T cells.

It was with unique molecular identifiers that the TCRbeta library was prepared. From the PCR reads, TCRdb called clonotypes with MiXCR, one entry per CDR3 protein. Here the sample spans about 640,000 distinct CDR3 sequences, 13% being singletons. The chain couples TRBV28 to TRBJ2-7, with 7 positions matching TRBD2. This material consisted of PBMCs, mostly from graft donor cells, taken 360 days after TCRalphabeta/CD19-depleted stem cell transplant. The receptor comes from a male patient younger than 18 who had a stem cell transplant for acute myeloid leukemia, so the T cells may come from the graft donor. Here the CDR3 reads CASSPRDYTYEQYF. In nucleotides, the CDR3 is TGTGCCAGCAGTCCCCGGGACTACACCTACGAGCAGTACTTC.